The present TCR beta chain was sequenced within a study of blood T cell repertoires in COVID-19. Per the original methods: Reference gene primers were amplified, and this amplification served to estimate nucleated cell counts. The repertoire was sequenced with immunoSEQ multiplex PCR; TCRdb's copy has only in-frame clones and lacks some. The V and J calls and clone size were taken over from that table, and D and trimming were inferred from the DNA. This table holds about 82,000 clones, about four fifths found once. This CDR3 contains 18 residues. Per germline, CDR1 MGHRA and CDR2 YSYEKL. The V gene lost 3 bases and the J gene lost 9 bases, with 27 bases spanning the gap.

The sample taken for sequencing was peripheral blood. The receptor was isolated from a woman aged 60-75 years with acute or convalescent COVID-19. The chain links TRBV4-1 to TRBJ2-1, with D possibly TRBD2 on 6 matching bases. This chain's CDR3 is CASSHDAARGSASGEQFF. As DNA, the CDR3 is TGCGCCAGCAGCCATGATGCGGCGCGGGGTTCTGCCTCAGGTGAGCAGTTCTTC.